This TCR beta chain stems from a study of vaccination effects on CD4 cells after COVID-19. About the study: Participants were given two doses of BNT162b2 or mRNA-1273 vaccine. Points from the study as a whole: Early timepoints after infection were absent, and convalescent patients were few in the study.

Clones were sequenced by immunoSEQ multiplex PCR, and TCRdb holds only the in-frame ones, with some missing. This table holds roughly 23,000 clones, 73% found once. Sequencing was preceded by expansion of antigen-specific CD4+ T cells with viral peptide pools in the ViraFEST assay. Following culture for around 10 days, CD4+ T cells were isolated. Half of the medium was exchanged for IL-2 medium on both days 3 and 7. As regards this clone: The antigen is not known.

V shed 0 bases and J shed 3 bases, with 9 bases lying between them. In germline, CDR1 is LNHDA, CDR2 SQIVND (reference sequence). The CDR3 sequence is 15 residues long. This sequence originates from a human donor who received a COVID-19 vaccine. Sequences were derived from CD4+ T cells from PBMCs cultured with HCoV-229E spike peptides, sampled before COVID-19 vaccination. This rearrangement joins TRBV19 to TRBJ1-5; perhaps TRBD1 as D (5 bases). The DNA of the CDR3 is TGTGCCAGTAGTATAGATCAGACAGTCAATCAGCCCCAGCATTTT. Protein sequence: CASSIDQTVNQPQHF.